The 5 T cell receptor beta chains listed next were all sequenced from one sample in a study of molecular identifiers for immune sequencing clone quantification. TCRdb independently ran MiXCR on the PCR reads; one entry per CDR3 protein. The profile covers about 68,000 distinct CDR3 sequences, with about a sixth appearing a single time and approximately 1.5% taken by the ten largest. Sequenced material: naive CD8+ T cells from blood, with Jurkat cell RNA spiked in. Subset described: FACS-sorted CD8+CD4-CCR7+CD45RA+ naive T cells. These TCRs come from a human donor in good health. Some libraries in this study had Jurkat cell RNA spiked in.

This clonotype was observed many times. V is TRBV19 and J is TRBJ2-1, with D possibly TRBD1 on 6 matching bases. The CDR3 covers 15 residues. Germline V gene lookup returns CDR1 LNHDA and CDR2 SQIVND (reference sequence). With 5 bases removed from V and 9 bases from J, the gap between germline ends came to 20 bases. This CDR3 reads CASSQETGTRGEQFF. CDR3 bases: TGTGCCAGTAGTCAAGAGACAGGAACTCGAGGTGAGCAGTTCTTC.

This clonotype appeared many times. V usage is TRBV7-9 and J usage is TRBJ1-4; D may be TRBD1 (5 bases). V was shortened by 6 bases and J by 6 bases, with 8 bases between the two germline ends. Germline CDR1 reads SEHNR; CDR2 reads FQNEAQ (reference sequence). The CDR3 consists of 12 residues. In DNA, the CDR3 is TGTGCCAGCAGGGGGGGATATGAAAAACTGTTTTTT. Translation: CASRGGYEKLFF.

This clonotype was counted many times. The CDR3, as DNA: TGTGCCAGCAGCTTGGGACTAGCGAAGACCCAGTACTTC. It translates to CASSLGLAKTQYF. The J gene is TRBJ2-5, the V gene TRBV11-2, with 10 bases fitting TRBD2. The J segment lost 6 bases and the V segment lost 3 bases, leaving 1 base of the junction unmatched. Germline CDR1 SGHAT, CDR2 FQNNGV. The CDR3 totals 13 residues. Drawing the rest from reference TRBV11-2 and TRBJ2-5, the complete variable domain is EAGVAQSPRYKIIEKRQSVAFWCNPISGHATLYWYQQILGQGPKLLIQFQNNGVVDDSQLPKDRFSAERLKGVDSTLKIQPAKLEDSAVYLCASSLGLAKTQYFGPGTRLLVL.

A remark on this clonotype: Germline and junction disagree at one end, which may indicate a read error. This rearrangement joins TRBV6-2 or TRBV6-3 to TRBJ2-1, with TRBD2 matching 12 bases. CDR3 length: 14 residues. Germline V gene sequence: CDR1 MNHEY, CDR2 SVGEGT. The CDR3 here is CASSSLAGGNGQFF. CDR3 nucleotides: TGTGCCAGCAGTTCACTAGCGGGAGGCAATGGGCAGTTCTTC.

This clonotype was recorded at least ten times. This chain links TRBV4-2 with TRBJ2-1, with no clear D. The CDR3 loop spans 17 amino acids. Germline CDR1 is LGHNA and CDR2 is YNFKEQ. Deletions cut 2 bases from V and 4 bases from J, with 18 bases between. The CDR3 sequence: CASSQTLRGGEYNEQFF. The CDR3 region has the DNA TGTGCCAGCAGCCAAACCCTGCGAGGCGGAGAGTACAATGAGCAGTTCTTC.